Shown below are 8 T cell receptor beta chains from a single sample sequenced in a study of T cells expressing NK-cell markers. TCRdb reprocessed the 5' RACE reads; each CDR3 protein has one entry and no DNA is given. Recorded for this sample: 300,000 to 500,000 distinct CDR3 sequences. The sequenced sample was blood T cells: a sorted CD56 or NKG2C T cell subset, CD4+ or CD8+ T cells, or bulk PBMC T cells (not recorded which). These receptors were collected from a woman between 45 and 60 years old in good health.

The chain combines TRBV12-3 or TRBV12-4 with TRBJ1-1; without DNA, the TCRdb call of TRBD1 cannot be checked. This CDR3 contains 14 residues. CDR3 sequence reads: CASRPGRRNTEAFF.

The chain combines TRBV20-1 with TRBJ2-1; TCRdb returns TRBD1, unconfirmable since there is no DNA. CDR1 is DFQATT, CDR2 SNEGSKA, per germline (reference sequence). The CDR3 extends over 17 amino acids. The CDR3 sequence: CSAREGTGISSYNEQFF.

CDR3 sequence: CASSVQSYGELFF. The chain is built from TRBV9 and TRBJ2-2. This CDR3 comprises 13 residues. Germline V CDR1 and CDR2: SGDLS, YYNGEE.

The gene calls are TRBV4-1 and TRBJ2-7; there is no DNA to check the TCRdb D call of TRBD2. The CDR3 is 15 amino acids. The germline gives CDR1 MGHRA, CDR2 YSYEKL. The CDR3 here is CASSQDLTSGSEQYF.

The chain recombines TRBV10-3 with TRBJ2-2; TCRdb picks TRBD1, but there is no DNA to check that call. Germline CDR1 reads ENHRY; CDR2 reads SYGVKD. The CDR3 loop spans 14 amino acids. The CDR3 loop reads CATADLSNTGELFF.

The chain combines TRBV7-9 with TRBJ2-3; checking the TCRdb D call of TRBD1 is not possible without DNA. In germline, CDR1 is SEHNR, CDR2 FQNEAQ (reference sequence). This CDR3 contains 14 residues. Here the CDR3 reads CASSQGPVVDTQYF.

V usage is TRBV20-1 and J usage is TRBJ2-1. The CDR3 length is 12 residues. Germline V gene lookup returns CDR1 DFQATT and CDR2 SNEGSKA (reference sequence). The CDR3 loop is CSAKVAYNEQFF.

V usage is TRBV6-5 and J usage is TRBJ2-7; absent DNA, TCRdb's TRBD1 call cannot be checked. Germline CDR1 is MNHEY and CDR2 is SVGAGI. The length of the CDR3 is 14 residues. CDR3: CASKTGAGAGEQYF.